This TCR beta chain appears in the sequencing data of a study of shared clonotypes between healthy human individuals. V gave up 3 bases and J gave up 1 base, with 6 bases separating them. This CDR3 is built from 13 residues. From germline, CDR1 is LNHDA and CDR2 SQIVND (reference sequence). Deep-level running was used for the assay. The protocol was immunoSEQ multiplex PCR, while the TCRdb copy is restricted to in-frame clones and leaves out a portion. The sample records about half a million clones, roughly 80% being singletons. The clonotype was recovered from a woman between 40 and 55 years old in good health. Some clones in this sample may be carry-over from other donors' samples. This chain joins TRBV19 and TRBJ1-1; the D is unclear. The sequenced sample was PBMCs. CDR3 bases: TGTGCCAGTAGTATGATGGGGAACACTGAAGCTTTCTTT. Its protein product is CASSMMGNTEAFF.